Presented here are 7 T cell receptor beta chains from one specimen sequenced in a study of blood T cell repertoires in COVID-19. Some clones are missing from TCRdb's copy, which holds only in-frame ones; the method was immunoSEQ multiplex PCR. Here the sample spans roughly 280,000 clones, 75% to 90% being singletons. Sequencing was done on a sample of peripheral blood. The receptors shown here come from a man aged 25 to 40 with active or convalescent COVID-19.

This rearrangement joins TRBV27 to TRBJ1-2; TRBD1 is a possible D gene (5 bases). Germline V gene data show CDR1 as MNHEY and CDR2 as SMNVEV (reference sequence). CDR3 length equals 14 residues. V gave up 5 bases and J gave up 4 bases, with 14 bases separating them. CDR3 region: CASSPTAQGYGYTF. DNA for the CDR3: TGTGCCAGCAGTCCCACGGCGCAGGGCTATGGCTACACCTTC.

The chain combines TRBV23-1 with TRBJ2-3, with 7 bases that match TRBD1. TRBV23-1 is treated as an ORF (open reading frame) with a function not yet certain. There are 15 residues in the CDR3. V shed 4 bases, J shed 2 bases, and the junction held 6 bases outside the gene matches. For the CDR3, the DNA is TGCGCCAGCAGTCGATGGACAGGAGACACAGATACGCAGTATTTT. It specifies CASSRWTGDTDTQYF.

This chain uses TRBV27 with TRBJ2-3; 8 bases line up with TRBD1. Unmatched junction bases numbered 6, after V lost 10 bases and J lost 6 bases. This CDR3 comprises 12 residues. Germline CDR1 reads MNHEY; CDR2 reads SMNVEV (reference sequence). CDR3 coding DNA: TGTGCCACCCGGGACAGGAGGGATACGCAGTATTTT. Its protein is CATRDRRDTQYF.

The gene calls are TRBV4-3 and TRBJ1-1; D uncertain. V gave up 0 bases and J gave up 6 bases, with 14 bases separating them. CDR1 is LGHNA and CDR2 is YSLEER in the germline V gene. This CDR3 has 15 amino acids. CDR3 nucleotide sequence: TGCGCCAGCAGCCAAGATCGGGGTGAGAGGGCTGAAGCTTTCTTT. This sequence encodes CASSQDRGERAEAFF.

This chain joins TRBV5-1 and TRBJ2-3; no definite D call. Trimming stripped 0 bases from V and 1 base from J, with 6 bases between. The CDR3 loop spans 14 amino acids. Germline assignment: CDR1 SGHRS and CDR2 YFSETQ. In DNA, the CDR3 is TGCGCCAGCAGCTTGGTGTCCGGCACAGATACGCAGTATTTT. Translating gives CASSLVSGTDTQYF.

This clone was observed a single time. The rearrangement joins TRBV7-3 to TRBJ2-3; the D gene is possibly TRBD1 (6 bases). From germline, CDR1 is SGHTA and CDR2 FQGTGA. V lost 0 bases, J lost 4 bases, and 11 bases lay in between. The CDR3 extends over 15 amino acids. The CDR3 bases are TGTGCCAGCAGCTTAACCACAGGGCCCTCAGATACGCAGTATTTT. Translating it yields CASSLTTGPSDTQYF.

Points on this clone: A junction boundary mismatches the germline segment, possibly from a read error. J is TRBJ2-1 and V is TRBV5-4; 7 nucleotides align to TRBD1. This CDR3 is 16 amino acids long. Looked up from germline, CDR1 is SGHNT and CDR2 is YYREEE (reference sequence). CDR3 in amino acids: CASRQGYLSSYSEQFF. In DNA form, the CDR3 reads TGTGCCAGCAGACAGGGGTATTTAAGCTCCTACAGTGAGCAGTTCTTC.